This TCR beta chain was identified during a study of T cells in tumors after PD-1 blockade. As for the study in general: No patient had prior checkpoint blockade, systemic immunosuppression, or radiotherapy within 4 weeks. On average, peripheral blood gave under 150,000 TCR templates and 33,000 or so unique clonotypes. Study results and limitations: Some novel exhausted tumor clones appeared in pre-treatment blood, suggesting peripheral recruitment.

On this clone: Its specificity is not known.

Profiled with immunoSEQ multiplex PCR; TCRdb holds only in-frame clones, not every one. The sample shows some 48,000 clones, just under 80% of them seen only once. Input was roughly 600 ng to 6,004 ng of genomic DNA from tumor or blood. This clonotype was obtained from a human donor with basal cell carcinoma. The specimen comprised PBMCs, sampled before anti-PD-1 treatment.

The CDR3 DNA follows: TGTGCCAGCAGCCACGCCCGGACAGCGAGCGGGGCTTCCTACGAGCAGTACTTC. This codes for CASSHARTASGASYEQYF. The chain has TRBV14 and TRBJ2-7; the D gene is possibly TRBD2 (7 bases). This CDR3 spans 18 amino acids. The germline V gene has CDR1 SGHDN and CDR2 FVKESK. Deletions cut 3 bases from V and 1 base from J, with 22 bases between.